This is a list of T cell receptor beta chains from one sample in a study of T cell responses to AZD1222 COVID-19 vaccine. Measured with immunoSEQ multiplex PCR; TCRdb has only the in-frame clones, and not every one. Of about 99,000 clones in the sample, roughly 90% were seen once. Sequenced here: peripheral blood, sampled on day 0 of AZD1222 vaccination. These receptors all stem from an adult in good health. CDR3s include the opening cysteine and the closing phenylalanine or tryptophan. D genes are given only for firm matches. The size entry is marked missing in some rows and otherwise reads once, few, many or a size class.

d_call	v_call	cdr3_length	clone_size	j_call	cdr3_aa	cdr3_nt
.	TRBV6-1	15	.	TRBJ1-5	CASSEENLRGQPQHF	TGTGCCAGCAGTGAGGAAAATCTCAGGGGACAGCCCCAGCATTTT
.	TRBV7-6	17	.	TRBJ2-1	CASSLGSSMSSYNEQFF	TGTGCCAGCAGCTTAGGATCTAGCATGAGCTCCTACAATGAGCAGTTCTTC
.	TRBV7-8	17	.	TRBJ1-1	CASRWSSRGSMNTEAFF	TGTGCCAGCCGTTGGTCCTCGCGAGGAAGTATGAACACTGAAGCTTTCTTT
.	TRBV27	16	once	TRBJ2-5	CASSLSVVRLQETQYF	TGTGCCAGCAGTTTATCTGTCGTCCGGTTACAAGAGACCCAGTACTTC
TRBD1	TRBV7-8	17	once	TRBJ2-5	CASSNPGQGRRWETQYF	TGTGCCAGCAGCAACCCGGGACAGGGTCGGAGGTGGGAGACCCAGTACTTC
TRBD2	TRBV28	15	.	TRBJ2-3	CASSRAGGITDTQYF	TGTGCCAGCAGCCGCGCGGGAGGAATCACAGATACGCAGTATTTT
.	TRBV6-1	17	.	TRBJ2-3	CASSEDPGGTGTDTQYF	TGTGCCAGCAGTGAAGATCCCGGGGGAACGGGCACAGATACGCAGTATTTT
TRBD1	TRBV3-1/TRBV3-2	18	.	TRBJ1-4	CASSQVHDSGTDNEKLFF	TGTGCCAGCAGCCAAGTTCACGATTCCGGGACAGATAATGAAAAACTGTTTTTT
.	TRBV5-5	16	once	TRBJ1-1	CASSKVLDMPNTEAFF	TGTGCCAGCAGCAAGGTCCTCGACATGCCGAACACTGAAGCTTTCTTT
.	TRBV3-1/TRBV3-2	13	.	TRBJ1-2	CASSQVATNGYTF	TGTGCCAGCAGCCAAGTTGCGACAAACGGCTACACCTTC
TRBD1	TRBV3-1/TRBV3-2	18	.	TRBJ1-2	CASTSPFREGAGDYGYTF	TGTGCCAGCACCTCCCCTTTCAGAGAGGGGGCGGGAGACTATGGCTACACCTTC
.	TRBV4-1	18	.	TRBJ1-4	CASSQDFRGGGTNEKLFF	TGCGCCAGCAGCCAAGATTTCAGGGGTGGGGGCACTAATGAAAAACTGTTTTTT
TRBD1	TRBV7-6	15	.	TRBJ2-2	CASSLVGTETGELFF	TGTGCCAGCAGCTTAGTAGGGACAGAGACCGGGGAGCTGTTTTTT
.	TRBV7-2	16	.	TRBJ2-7	CASSLAGAPSSYEQYF	TGTGCCAGCAGCTTAGCCGGGGCGCCGAGCTCCTACGAGCAGTACTTC
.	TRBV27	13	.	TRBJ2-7	CASSSSLTYEQYF	TGTGCCAGCAGTTCCTCGCTAACCTACGAGCAGTACTTC
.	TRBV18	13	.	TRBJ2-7	CASSPAGTLEQYF	TGTGCCAGCTCACCAGCAGGGACCCTTGAGCAGTACTTC
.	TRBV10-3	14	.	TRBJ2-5	CATSLDRNQETQYF	TGTGCCACCTCTCTCGACAGAAACCAAGAGACCCAGTACTTC
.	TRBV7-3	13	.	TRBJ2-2	CASSPNGPGELFF	TGTGCCAGCAGCCCAAACGGGCCAGGGGAGCTGTTTTTT
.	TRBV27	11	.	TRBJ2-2	CASSLHGELFF	TGTGCCAGCAGTTTACACGGGGAGCTGTTTTTT
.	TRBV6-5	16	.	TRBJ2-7	CASSYSRTTAAYEQYF	TGTGCCAGCAGTTACTCGCGGACAACGGCCGCCTACGAGCAGTACTTC
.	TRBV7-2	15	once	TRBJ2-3	CASSLDGRSTDTQYF	TGTGCCAGCAGCTTAGATGGCAGAAGCACAGATACGCAGTATTTT
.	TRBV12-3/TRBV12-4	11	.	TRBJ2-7	CASSSGSEQYF	TGTGCCAGCAGCTCAGGGAGCGAGCAGTACTTC
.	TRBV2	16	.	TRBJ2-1	CASSEPGSPARNEQFF	TGTGCCAGCAGTGAACCCGGGAGCCCCGCGCGAAATGAGCAGTTCTTC
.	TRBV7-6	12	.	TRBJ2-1	CASSPTGNEQFF	TGTGCCAGCAGCCCAACGGGGAATGAGCAGTTCTTC
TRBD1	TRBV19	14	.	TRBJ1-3	CASSGQGSGNTIYF	TGTGCCAGTAGCGGACAGGGCTCTGGAAACACCATATATTTT
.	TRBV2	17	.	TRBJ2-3	CASSPRGGRGLTDTQYF	TGTGCCAGCAGTCCCCGGGGAGGGAGGGGGCTCACAGATACGCAGTATTTT
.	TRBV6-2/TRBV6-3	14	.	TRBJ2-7	CASSWDGYSYEQYF	TGTGCCAGCAGTTGGGACGGATACTCCTACGAGCAGTACTTC
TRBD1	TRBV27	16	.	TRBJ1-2	CASGRDRLSSKYGYTF	TGTGCCAGCGGTAGGGACAGGCTCTCTTCGAAGTATGGCTACACCTTC
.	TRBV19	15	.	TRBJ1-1	CASRRQASGGTEAFF	TGTGCCAGTAGGCGTCAGGCCTCGGGGGGCACTGAAGCTTTCTTT
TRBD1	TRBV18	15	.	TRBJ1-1	CASSPTGGMDTEAFF	TGTGCCAGCTCTCCGACAGGGGGCATGGACACTGAAGCTTTCTTT
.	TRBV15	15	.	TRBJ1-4	CATSREKGPNEKLFF	TGTGCCACCAGCAGAGAGAAGGGACCGAATGAAAAACTGTTTTTT
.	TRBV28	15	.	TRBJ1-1	CASSAVETVNTEAFF	TGTGCCAGCAGCGCCGTCGAAACGGTGAACACTGAAGCTTTCTTT
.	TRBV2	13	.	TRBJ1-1	CASSRQWNTEAFF	TGTGCCAGCAGCCGCCAGTGGAACACTGAAGCTTTCTTT
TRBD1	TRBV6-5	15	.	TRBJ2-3	CASRWGTGNTDTQYF	TGTGCCAGCAGGTGGGGGACAGGAAACACAGATACGCAGTATTTT
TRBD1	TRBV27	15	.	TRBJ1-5	CASSPLDRGHQPQHF	TGTGCCAGCAGTCCCCTTGACAGGGGGCATCAGCCCCAGCATTTT
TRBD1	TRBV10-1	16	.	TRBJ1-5	CASSANRTGDNQPQHF	TGCGCCAGCAGTGCCAACAGGACAGGGGACAATCAGCCCCAGCATTTT
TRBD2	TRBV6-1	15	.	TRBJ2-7	CASSETVAGGKEQYF	TGTGCCAGCAGTGAAACTGTAGCGGGAGGGAAAGAGCAGTACTTC
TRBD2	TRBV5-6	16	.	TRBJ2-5	CASSLVRAGVWETQYF	TGTGCCAGCAGCTTGGTTCGAGCGGGAGTCTGGGAGACCCAGTACTTC
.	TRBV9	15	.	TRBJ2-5	CASSVESRGRETQYF	TGTGCCAGCAGCGTAGAGAGCAGGGGGAGGGAGACCCAGTACTTC
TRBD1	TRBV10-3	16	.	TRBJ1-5	CAISESRGSSNQPQHF	TGTGCCATCAGTGAGTCCAGGGGGTCGAGCAATCAGCCCCAGCATTTT
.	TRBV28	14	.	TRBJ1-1	CASRWEGLNTEAFF	TGTGCCAGCAGATGGGAGGGACTGAACACTGAAGCTTTCTTT
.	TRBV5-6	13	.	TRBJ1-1	CASSAAASTEAFF	TGTGCCAGCAGCGCCGCAGCGAGTACTGAAGCTTTCTTT
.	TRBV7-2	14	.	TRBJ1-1	CASSLNYGNTEAFF	TGTGCCAGCAGCTTAAATTACGGGAACACTGAAGCTTTCTTT
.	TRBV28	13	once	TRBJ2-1	CASRNGGRREQFF	TGTGCCAGCAGGAATGGGGGCCGTCGTGAGCAGTTCTTC
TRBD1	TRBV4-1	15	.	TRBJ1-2	CASSQSWTGRDGYTF	TGCGCCAGCAGCCAATCATGGACAGGGAGGGATGGCTACACCTTC
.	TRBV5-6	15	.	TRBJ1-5	CASSRGQGQGFPQHF	TGTGCCAGCAGCCGAGGACAAGGGCAAGGGTTTCCCCAGCATTTT
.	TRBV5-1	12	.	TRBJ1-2	CASSPDNYGYTF	TGCGCCAGCAGCCCCGACAACTATGGCTACACCTTC
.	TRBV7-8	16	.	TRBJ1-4	CASSLDSVGLNEKLFF	TGTGCCAGCAGCCTGGACAGCGTCGGGCTTAATGAAAAACTGTTTTTT
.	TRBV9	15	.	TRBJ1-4	CASSVGDGAREKLFF	TGTGCCAGCAGCGTAGGGGATGGGGCGCGAGAAAAACTGTTTTTT
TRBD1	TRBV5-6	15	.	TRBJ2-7	CASSFQGVRSYEQYF	TGTGCCAGCAGCTTCCAGGGGGTACGCTCCTACGAGCAGTACTTC
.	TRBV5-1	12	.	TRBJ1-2	CASSLGGDGYTF	TGCGCCAGCAGCTTGGGAGGGGATGGCTACACCTTC
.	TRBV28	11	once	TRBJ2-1	CASSLISEQFF	TGTGCCAGCAGTTTAATCAGTGAGCAGTTCTTC
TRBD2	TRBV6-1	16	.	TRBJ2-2	CASSVTSGGNTGELFF	TGTGCCAGCAGTGTAACTAGCGGGGGGAACACCGGGGAGCTGTTTTTT
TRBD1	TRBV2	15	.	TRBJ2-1	CASSDLGQPNNEQFF	TGTGCCAGCAGTGATTTGGGACAGCCAAACAATGAGCAGTTCTTC
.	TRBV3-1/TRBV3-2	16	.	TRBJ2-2	CASSQAGDPNTGELFF	TGTGCCAGCAGCCAAGCGGGGGATCCGAACACCGGGGAGCTGTTTTTT